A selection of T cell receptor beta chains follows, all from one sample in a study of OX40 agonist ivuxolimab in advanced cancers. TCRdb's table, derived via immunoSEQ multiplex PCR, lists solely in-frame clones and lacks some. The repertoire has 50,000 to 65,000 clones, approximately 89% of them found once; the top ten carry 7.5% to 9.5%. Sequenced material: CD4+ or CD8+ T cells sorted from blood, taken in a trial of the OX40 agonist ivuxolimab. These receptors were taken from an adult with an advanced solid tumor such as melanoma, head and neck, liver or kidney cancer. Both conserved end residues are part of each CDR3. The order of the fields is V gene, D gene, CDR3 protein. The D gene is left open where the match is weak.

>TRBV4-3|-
CASSQLGNYNEQFF
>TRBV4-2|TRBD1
CASSQESGGPSYEQYF
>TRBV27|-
CASSFPPPGELFF
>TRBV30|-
CAWGATGADTQYF
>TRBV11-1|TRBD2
CASSRTAGDLYEQYF
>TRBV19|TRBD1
CASSLPGQGNQPQHF
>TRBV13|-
CASSANARLQSFMDTQYF
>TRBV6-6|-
CASSLSSSGPQPQHF
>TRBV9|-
CASSGRAGNAANTEAFF
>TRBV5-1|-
CASSLEGQSSYNEQFF
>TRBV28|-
CASSLGSSYEQYF
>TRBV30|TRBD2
CAWSVTTGLAAYGRNEQFF
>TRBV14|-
CASAPWTLYGYTF
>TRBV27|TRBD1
CASSHLQGALNEQYF
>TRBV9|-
CASSARLVNEQFF
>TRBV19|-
CASSLGNQPQHF
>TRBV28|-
CASSSSGQGWANVLTF
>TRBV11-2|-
CASSSSDTDAFYYGYTF
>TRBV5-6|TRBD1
CASSPEDRLVYEQYF
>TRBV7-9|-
CASRTANRTEQYF
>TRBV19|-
CASSGVERPNEQFF
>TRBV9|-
CASSVVDSTEAFF
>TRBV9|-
CASSSTGSSSYEQYF
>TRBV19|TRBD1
CASSMVRGQGDNEQFF
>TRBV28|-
CAVDQGGFGLNGELFF
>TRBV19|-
CASSTWTANTEAFF
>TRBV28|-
CASILQGGNTEAFF
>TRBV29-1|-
CSVGSSYEQYF
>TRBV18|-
CASSPQEGGTSGANVLTF
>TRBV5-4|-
CASRQTGSYYGYTF
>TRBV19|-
CASTTGFQPQHF
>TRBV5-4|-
CASSRLDTDTQYF
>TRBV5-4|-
CASSSTGIPEKLFF
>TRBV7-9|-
CASSLEGGNHEQYF
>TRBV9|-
CASSVGSLAYEQYF
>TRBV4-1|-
CASSQVSGGEAFF
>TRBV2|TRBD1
CASSGGQGYTEAFF
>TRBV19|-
CASSIVMNTEAFF
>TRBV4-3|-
CASSQDFSIPAAAFF
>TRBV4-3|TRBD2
CASSQERTSGYEQYF
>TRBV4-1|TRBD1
CASSPHGQGGTEAFF
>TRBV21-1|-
CASSKGTGDLYEQYF
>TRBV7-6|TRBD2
CASSTAGEANEQFF
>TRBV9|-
CASSGSGSNQPQHF
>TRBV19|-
CASKGGGELFF
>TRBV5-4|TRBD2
CASSPKVLAGVGNEQFF
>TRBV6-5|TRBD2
CASTWRGAGDEQFF
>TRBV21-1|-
CASSKDLAGGLNEQFF
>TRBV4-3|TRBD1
CASSHRQGETQYF
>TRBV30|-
CAWSDLSASFTDTQYF
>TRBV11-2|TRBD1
CASSSPGTGDYGYTF
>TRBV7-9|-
CASSPRVQETQYF
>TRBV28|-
CASSSSQFSALYGYTF
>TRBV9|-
CASSVGGDPETQYF
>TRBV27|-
CASSLWVGDTQYF
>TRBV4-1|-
CASSQNDWSNQPQHF
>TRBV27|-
CASSDEWETQYF
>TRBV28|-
CASSSDYLNRGANEQFF
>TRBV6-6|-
CASSSGVGAIYGYTF
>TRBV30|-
CAWSVLLNTEAFF